This T cell receptor beta chain comes out of a study of glioma-infiltrating T cells after dendritic cell vaccination. Study-level background: Patients had newly diagnosed or recurrent glioblastoma and received dendritic cell vaccines. Autologous tumor lysate-pulsed dendritic cell vaccination was given between the early 2000s and the early 2010s.

CDR1 LNHDA and CDR2 SQIVND come from the germline V gene (reference sequence). The CDR3 is made up of 14 amino acids. Trimming took 8 bases from V and 9 from J; bases not matched to a gene: 6. Sequenced by immunoSEQ multiplex PCR; TCRdb stores in-frame clones only, minus some. The sample has about 25,000 clones; nearly 90% are singletons. Documented time point: after dendritic cell vaccination, including at tumor progression/relapse. Patients had residual fresh-frozen tumor tissue and more than two years of survival data. The rearrangement joins TRBV19 to TRBJ1-6, with 11 positions matching TRBD1. The sample here was blood, taken after dendritic cell vaccination. The origin of this receptor is a human donor with glioblastoma. The CDR3 nucleotides read TGTGCCAGTCGGGGACAGGGGGTTTTTTCACCCCTCCACTTT. It encodes CASRGQGVFSPLHF.